What follows is one TCR beta chain and its context. Its antigen is undetermined. These data belong to a study of T cell responses to AZD1222 COVID-19 vaccine. Data came from immunoSEQ multiplex PCR; TCRdb stores just in-frame clones and leaves some out. The top ten clones hold 35% to 55% of a sample with more than 85,000 clones, approximately 92% of them seen once. Study observations and caveats: Donors were chiefly white British, with a greater number of females, and clonal diversity was perhaps underestimated. Nearly half of spike-specific TCRs reportedly target variant regions that are unmutated in the B.1.351 and B.1.1.7 variants. Baseline seropositives among AZD1222 recipients totaled only six or seven.

This CDR3 comprises 16 residues. Losses at the gene ends were 4 bases for V and 1 base for J; bases not matched to a gene: 7. Germline assignment: CDR1 SGHVS and CDR2 FNYEAQ. The receptor's source is an adult who received the AZD1222 COVID-19 vaccine. The material was peripheral blood, obtained 28 days after the second AZD1222 dose. The V and J genes are TRBV7-6 and TRBJ2-3, with 8 positions matching TRBD2. The CDR3 sequence: CASSSTSGGGTDTQYF. The DNA of the CDR3 is TGTGCCAGCAGCTCGACCTCGGGAGGGGGCACAGATACGCAGTATTTT.